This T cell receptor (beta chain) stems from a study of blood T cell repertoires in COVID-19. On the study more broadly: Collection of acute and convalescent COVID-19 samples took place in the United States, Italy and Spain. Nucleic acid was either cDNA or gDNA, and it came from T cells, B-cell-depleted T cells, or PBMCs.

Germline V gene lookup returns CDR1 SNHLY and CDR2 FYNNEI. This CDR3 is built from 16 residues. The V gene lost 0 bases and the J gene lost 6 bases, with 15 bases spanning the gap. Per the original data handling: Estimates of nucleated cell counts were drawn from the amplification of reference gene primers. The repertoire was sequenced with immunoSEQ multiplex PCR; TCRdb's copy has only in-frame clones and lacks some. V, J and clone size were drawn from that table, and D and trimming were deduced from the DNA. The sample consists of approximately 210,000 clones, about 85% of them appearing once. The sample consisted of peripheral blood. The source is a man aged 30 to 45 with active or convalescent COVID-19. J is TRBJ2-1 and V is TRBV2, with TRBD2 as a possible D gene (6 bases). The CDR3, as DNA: TGTGCCAGCAGTGAAGCTGGCGGGGAAGCCCGCAATGAGCAGTTCTTC. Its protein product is CASSEAGGEARNEQFF.